Included here is one T cell receptor beta chain sequence, with context. This table comes from immunoSEQ multiplex PCR, and its TCRdb copy is limited to in-frame clones, with some not included. This table has roughly 14,000 clones, roughly nine tenths appearing once. These data originate in a study of blood T cell repertoires in COVID-19. This CDR3 is built from 16 residues. Germline CDR1 LGHNT, CDR2 FRNRAP. The V end lost 4 bases, the J end lost 7 bases, and 20 bases lay between the germline ends. J is TRBJ2-1 and V is TRBV12-5, with D perhaps matching TRBD2 (5 bases). The sequence was collected from a human donor with active COVID-19. The donor label of this sample is uncertain. What was sequenced was peripheral blood. This CDR3 is CASGSGGQRKRNEQFF. The DNA of the CDR3 is TGTGCTAGTGGTTCGGGCGGGCAGAGAAAAAGAAATGAGCAGTTCTTC.